This passage covers 25 T cell receptor beta chains from one sample sequenced in a study of T cell repertoires in cytomegalovirus infection. No antigen has been identified for these receptors. TCRdb re-derived calls from the reads in MiXCR, one entry per CDR3 protein. The table includes about a million distinct CDR3 sequences, 30% to 40% detected once. The sequencing here drew on cultured CD8+ T cells from PBMCs, taken from culture after CMV antigen stimulation. These receptor sequences come from a human donor in good health (CMV status not recorded). Some clones in this sample may be carry-over from other donors' samples.

Points on this clonotype: One end of the junction is discordant with germline, which a read error may explain. This sequence joins TRBV7-2 and TRBJ1-5; D ambiguous. Per the germline V gene, CDR1 is SGHTA and CDR2 is FQGNSA. CDR3 size: 15 residues. The CDR3 coding sequence is TGTGCCAGCAGCCTATACCCTGGGCAGGATCAGTCCCAGCATTTT. Protein: CASSLYPGQDQSQHF.

This chain uses TRBV5-5 with TRBJ2-2; D assignment may be TRBD1 or TRBD2 (5 bases each). Trimming pared 7 bases from V and 4 bases from J, leaving 17 bases between. The CDR3 runs to 15 residues. The germline gives CDR1 SGHKS, CDR2 YYEKEE (reference sequence). The CDR3 sequence is CASLTGVGTTGELFF. CDR3 coding DNA: TGTGCCAGCCTCACCGGAGTGGGGACCACCGGGGAGCTGTTTTTT.

A few counts support this clonotype. The chain uses TRBV6-2 or TRBV6-3 and TRBJ2-1; D gene uncertain. Trimming cost V 2 bases and J 6 bases, with 5 bases left between them. The germline V gene has CDR1 MNHEY and CDR2 SVGEGT. CDR3 length: 12 residues. The CDR3 DNA reads as TGTGCCAGCAGTTACACCCTCAATGAGCAGTTCTTC. This encodes CASSYTLNEQFF.

Comment on this clonotype: At one end the junction does not follow the germline gene, possibly because of a read error. The chain employs TRBV7-4 and TRBJ2-7; the D is unclear. This CDR3 has 13 amino acids. Germline CDR1 is SGHVT and CDR2 is SQSDAQ. The CDR3 spells CASSLVGFYEPYF. The CDR3 DNA reads as TGTGCCAGCAGCTTAGTAGGGTTCTACGAGCCGTACTTC. The complete variable domain, with remaining parts taken from reference TRBV7-4 and TRBJ2-7, reads GAGVSQSPRYKVAKRGRDVALRCDSISGHVTLYWYRQTLGQGSEVLTYSQSDAQRDKSGRPSGRFSAERPERSVSTLKIQRTEQGDSAVYLCASSLVGFYEPYFGPGTRLTVT.

The sample holds a few counts of this clonotype. The chain joins TRBV12-3 or TRBV12-4 to TRBJ2-5; the D gene is possibly TRBD1 (8 bases). CDR3 size: 17 residues. V was shortened by 2 bases and J by 5 bases, with 21 bases between the two germline ends. This CDR3 is CASSLLTGGAKLETQYF. For the CDR3, the DNA is TGTGCCAGCAGTTTATTAACAGGGGGGGCGAAGTTGGAGACCCAGTACTTC.

The chain links TRBV12-3 or TRBV12-4 to TRBJ2-1, with D perhaps matching TRBD2 (6 bases). The CDR3 is made up of 14 amino acids. The V gene lost 3 bases and the J gene lost 7 bases, with 13 bases spanning the gap. The DNA of the CDR3 is TGTGCCAGCAGTTTTTTAGGGACTGGGAATGAGCAGTTCTTC. Translation: CASSFLGTGNEQFF.

This clonotype was seen many times. This chain links TRBV7-2 with TRBJ2-1; D might be TRBD2 (5 bases). CDR1 is SGHTA, CDR2 FQGNSA, per germline. Trimming pared 3 bases from V and 3 bases from J, leaving 6 bases between. The CDR3 covers 13 residues. This chain's CDR3 is CASSLEVYNEQFF. CDR3 nucleotide sequence: TGTGCCAGCAGCTTGGAGGTCTACAATGAGCAGTTCTTC. Combining the CDR3 with reference TRBV7-2 and TRBJ2-1 gives the whole variable domain GAGVSQSPSNKVTEKGKDVELRCDPISGHTALYWYRQSLGQGLEFLIYFQGNSAPDKSGLPSDRFSAERTGGSVSTLTIQRTQQEDSAVYLCASSLEVYNEQFFGPGTRLTVL.

This sequence joins TRBV7-4 and TRBJ2-5; D call uncertain. This CDR3 has 16 amino acids. The V end lost 4 bases, the J end lost 3 bases, and 18 bases lay between the germline ends. Germline V gene sequence: CDR1 SGHVT, CDR2 SQSDAQ. The CDR3 loop is CASSSPGRSAEETQYF. CDR3 sequence (DNA): TGTGCCAGCAGCTCGCCGGGCCGCTCGGCCGAAGAGACCCAGTACTTC.

V is TRBV4-1 and J is TRBJ2-3, with D perhaps TRBD1 or TRBD2 (5 bases each). Germline CDR1 MGHRA, CDR2 YSYEKL. There are 17 residues in the CDR3. Trimming shortened V by 5 bases and J by 0 bases, and 18 bases separated the two germline ends. The CDR3 DNA reads TGCGCCAGCAGCGCTAAGAGTGGGGGACGGAGCACAGATACGCAGTATTTT. It yields the protein CASSAKSGGRSTDTQYF.

The chain recombines TRBV7-9 with TRBJ2-7; maybe TRBD2 (6 bases). This CDR3 comprises 15 residues. Trimming took off 5 bases at V and 0 bases at J, with 14 bases between the two ends. The V gene's germline CDR1 is SEHNR and CDR2 FQNEAQ (reference sequence). As DNA, the CDR3 is TGTGCCAGCAGCACTAGCCGGGACGGCTCCTACGAGCAGTACTTC. Protein sequence: CASSTSRDGSYEQYF.

The chain couples TRBV14 to TRBJ1-2; D gene uncertain. The germline V gene encodes CDR1 SGHDN and CDR2 FVKESK. The CDR3 runs 15 residues. Deletions cut 4 bases from V and 7 bases from J, with 19 bases between. The DNA of the CDR3 is TGTGCCAGCAGCCGCTCTGGGGTACGCCTGTTTGGCTACACCTTC. Translation gives CASSRSGVRLFGYTF.

The chain has TRBV5-1 and TRBJ2-7; no clear D gene. CDR1 is SGHRS, CDR2 YFSETQ, per germline. Trimming stripped 7 bases from V and 1 base from J, with 15 bases between. The CDR3 has 14 amino acids. The DNA of the CDR3 is TGCGCCAGCCCTATACAGTGTCGATCCTACGAGCAGTACGTC. Translation gives CASPIQCRSYEQYV.

This clonotype has more than one count but fewer than ten. This chain uses TRBV6-2 or TRBV6-3 with TRBJ2-3; 8 nucleotides line up with TRBD1. V was clipped by 7 bases and J by 0 bases; unmatched bases: 6. Germline V gene lookup returns CDR1 MNHEY and CDR2 SVGEGT. CDR3 length: 15 amino acids. DNA of the CDR3: TGTGCCAGCAAGACAGGGGTTCCTAGCACAGATACGCAGTATTTT. Translated, it gives CASKTGVPSTDTQYF.

In its sample, this clonotype was seen many times. The chain links TRBV7-2 to TRBJ1-2; D might be TRBD1 (6 bases). Germline CDR1 is SGHTA and CDR2 is FQGNSA. CDR3 length equals 15 residues. Between the trimmed V and J ends, which lost 2 bases and 1 base, there was a span of 11 bases. This chain's CDR3 is CASSLWGAVNYGYTF. In nucleotides, the CDR3 is TGTGCCAGCAGCTTATGGGGGGCGGTTAACTATGGCTACACCTTC.

This sequence joins TRBV12-3 or TRBV12-4 and TRBJ1-2; a possible D gene is TRBD1 (6 bases). The CDR3 runs to 14 residues. The V end lost 6 bases, the J end lost 3 bases, and 14 bases lay between the germline ends. The CDR3 DNA reads as TGTGCCAGCAGGCCAGGGGTTGCGTACTATGGCTACACCTTC. It codes for CASRPGVAYYGYTF.

This clonotype was recorded a few times. The chain recombines TRBV29-1 with TRBJ2-1; D could derive from TRBD1 or TRBD2 (5 bases each). V was trimmed by 4 bases and J by 7 bases, leaving 11 bases between them. CDR1 is SQVTM, CDR2 ANQGSEA, per germline. The CDR3 has 12 residues. CDR3: CSVAGSGNEQFF. The CDR3 region has the DNA TGCAGCGTTGCGGGGTCAGGGAATGAGCAGTTCTTC.

The J gene is TRBJ2-3, the V gene TRBV5-4, with a weak D call TRBD1 (6 bases). V lost 4 bases to trimming and J lost 7 bases, with 22 bases between them. The germline gives CDR1 SGHNT, CDR2 YYREEE (reference sequence). This CDR3 region has 16 residues. The CDR3 sequence is CASSPGQGRIGNTQYF. The DNA for the CDR3 is TGTGCCAGCAGCCCCGGGCAGGGGCGGATTGGAAATACGCAGTATTTT. Based on the CDR3 plus reference TRBV5-4 and TRBJ2-3, the full variable domain is ETGVTQSPTHLIKTRGQQVTLRCSSQSGHNTVSWYQQALGQGPQFIFQYYREEENGRGNFPPRFSGLQFPNYSSELNVNALELDDSALYLCASSPGQGRIGNTQYFGPGTRLTVL.

This clonotype was seen only a few times. The genes are TRBV7-8 and TRBJ2-5, with TRBD2 identical over 9 bases. Unmatched junction bases numbered 13, after V lost 4 bases and J lost 4 bases. Germline CDR1 SGHVS, CDR2 FQNEAQ. The length of the CDR3 is 17 residues. DNA for the CDR3: TGTGCCAGCAGCTCACCTAGCGGGGCGACCTTTGGAGAGACCCAGTACTTC. Amino acids: CASSSPSGATFGETQYF.

This chain uses TRBV15 with TRBJ2-2, with D unclear. Germline V CDR1 and CDR2: LNHNV, YYDKDF (reference sequence). Trimming left V 10 bases short and J 2 bases short, with 11 bases between. The CDR3 contains 13 residues. The CDR3 loop reads CASTAPNTGELFF. CDR3 in DNA: TGTGCCAGCACAGCGCCAAACACCGGGGAGCTGTTTTTT.

This clonotype was counted a few times. This chain uses TRBV12-3 or TRBV12-4 with TRBJ2-2; 11 bases line up with TRBD2. V trimming: 4 bases; J trimming: 1 base; junction bases outside the gene matches: 5. The CDR3 is 17 residues long. The CDR3 bases are TGTGCCAGCAGTTCTACTAGCGGGGGATGGAACACCGGGGAGCTGTTTTTT. Translating it yields CASSSTSGGWNTGELFF.

In this sample, this clonotype turned up a few times. V usage is TRBV7-6 and J usage is TRBJ2-3, with TRBD2 matching over 11 bases. The germline V gene encodes CDR1 SGHVS and CDR2 FNYEAQ. Trimming took 5 bases from V and 4 from J; bases not matched to a gene: 5. The CDR3 totals 15 residues. This CDR3 reads CASSDRSGGADTQYF. The CDR3 region has the DNA TGTGCCAGCAGCGATCGTAGCGGGGGGGCAGATACGCAGTATTTT.

The rearrangement links TRBV6-2 or TRBV6-3 to TRBJ2-1; D not certain. V was shortened by 4 bases and J by 7 bases, with 11 bases between the two germline ends. The CDR3 is 13 residues long. Looked up from germline, CDR1 is MNHEY and CDR2 is SVGEGT. The CDR3 DNA is TGTGCCAGCAGTTTTCTCCTGGCAAATGAGCAGTTCTTC. Translating gives CASSFLLANEQFF.

Concerning this clonotype itself: It may be a read error: a sequence one base away is much more abundant. J is TRBJ2-4 and V is TRBV12-3 or TRBV12-4; 7 nucleotides agree with TRBD2. Trimming cost V 7 bases and J 0 bases; bases outside gene matches: 15. CDR3 length: 18 residues. The CDR3 spells CASTGLVGITLAKNIQYF. CDR3 sequence (DNA): TGTGCCAGCACCGGACTAGTGGGAATCACCCTAGCCAAAAACATTCAGTACTTC.

This clonotype came up a few times. The V call is TRBV6-1, the J call TRBJ2-1; TRBD2 aligns across 8 bases. Germline V CDR1 and CDR2: MNHNS, SASEGT. The CDR3 is 17 amino acids. The V gene end was trimmed by 4 bases and the J gene end by 0 bases; junction bases not matched to a gene: 8. CDR3 DNA sequence: TGTGCCAGCAGTGTTTTCCCGGGGGGGAGCTCCTACAATGAGCAGTTCTTC. It is translated as CASSVFPGGSSYNEQFF.

This clonotype was counted ten times or more. The chain is built from TRBV6-1 and TRBJ1-5; tentative D call: TRBD1 (5 bases). Trimming cost V 1 base and J 1 base, with 14 bases left between them. The CDR3 contains 17 residues. Germline V gene lookup returns CDR1 MNHNS and CDR2 SASEGT. The CDR3 DNA is TGTGCCAGCAGTGAAGAGGGATGGGGGATAAGCAATCAGCCCCAGCATTTT. It yields the protein CASSEEGWGISNQPQHF.